This T cell receptor (beta chain) was found in a study of blood T cells in healthy people across ages. The V gene's germline CDR1 is SGDLS and CDR2 YYNGEE. The CDR3 spans 15 residues. V lost 4 bases, J lost 4 bases, and 15 bases lay in between. Study observations and caveats: Long-lived and aged donors differed, with more naive CD4+ cells and higher diversity in the long-lived.

Notes on this clonotype: Its antigen is unknown.

The authors ran a second PCR of about 6 to 11 cycles using a sample-barcoded 5' primer and a J-beta primer mix. With 12 random nucleotides, a template-switch adaptor tagged each individual cDNA molecule. Each of the samples gave a minimum of 2.5 million paired-end reads that contained CDR3. TCRdb passed the 5' RACE reads through MiXCR, listing each CDR3 protein once. The sample has some 1.6 million distinct CDR3 sequences, 34% seen once. The TCR comes from a young woman in good health. V usage is TRBV9 and J usage is TRBJ1-5; maybe TRBD1 (5 bases). Specimen: blood. The DNA of the CDR3 is TGTGCCAGCAGCCTCGAAGGGACGTATAATCAGCCCCAGCATTTT. Its protein product is CASSLEGTYNQPQHF.